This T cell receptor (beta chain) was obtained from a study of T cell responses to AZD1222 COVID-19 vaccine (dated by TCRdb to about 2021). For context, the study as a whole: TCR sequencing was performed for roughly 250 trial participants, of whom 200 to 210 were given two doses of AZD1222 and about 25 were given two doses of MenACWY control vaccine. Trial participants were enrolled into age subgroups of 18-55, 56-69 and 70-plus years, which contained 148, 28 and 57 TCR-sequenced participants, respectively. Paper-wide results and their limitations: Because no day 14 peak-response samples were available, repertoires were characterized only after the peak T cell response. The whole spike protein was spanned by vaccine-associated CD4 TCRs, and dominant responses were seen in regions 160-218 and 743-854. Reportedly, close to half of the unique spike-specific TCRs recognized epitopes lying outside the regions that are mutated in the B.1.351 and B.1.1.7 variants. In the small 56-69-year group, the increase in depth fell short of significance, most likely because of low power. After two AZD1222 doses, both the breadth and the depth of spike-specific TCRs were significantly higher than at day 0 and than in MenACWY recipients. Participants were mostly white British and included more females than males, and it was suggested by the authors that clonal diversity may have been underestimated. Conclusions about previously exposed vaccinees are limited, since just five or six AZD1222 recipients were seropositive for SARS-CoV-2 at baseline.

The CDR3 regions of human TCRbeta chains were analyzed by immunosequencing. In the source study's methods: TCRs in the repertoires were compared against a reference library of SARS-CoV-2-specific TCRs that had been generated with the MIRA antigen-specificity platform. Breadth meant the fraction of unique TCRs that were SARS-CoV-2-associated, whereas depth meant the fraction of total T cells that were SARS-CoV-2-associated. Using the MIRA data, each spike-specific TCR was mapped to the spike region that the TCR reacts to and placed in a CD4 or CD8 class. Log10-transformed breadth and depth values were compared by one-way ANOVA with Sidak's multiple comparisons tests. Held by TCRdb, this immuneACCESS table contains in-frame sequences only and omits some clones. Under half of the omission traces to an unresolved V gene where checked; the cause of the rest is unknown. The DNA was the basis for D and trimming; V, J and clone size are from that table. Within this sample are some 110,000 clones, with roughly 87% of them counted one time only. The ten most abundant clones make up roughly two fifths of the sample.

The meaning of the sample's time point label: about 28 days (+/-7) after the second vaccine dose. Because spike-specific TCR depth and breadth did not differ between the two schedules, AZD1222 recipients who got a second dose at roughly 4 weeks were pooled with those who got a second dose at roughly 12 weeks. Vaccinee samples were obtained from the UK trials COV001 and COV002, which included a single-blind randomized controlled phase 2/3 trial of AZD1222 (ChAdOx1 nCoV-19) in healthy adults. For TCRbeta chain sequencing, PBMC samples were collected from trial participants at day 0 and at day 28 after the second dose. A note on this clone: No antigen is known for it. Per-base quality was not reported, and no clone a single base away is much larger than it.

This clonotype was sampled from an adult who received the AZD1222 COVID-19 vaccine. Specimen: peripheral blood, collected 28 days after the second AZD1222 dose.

The DNA sequence is given as TGTGCCAGCAGCACGGGGACAGTCCCCAATCAGCCCCAGCATTTT. Its coded protein is CASSTGTVPNQPQHF. The chain is assembled from TRBV5-7 and TRBJ1-5, with 7 junctional bases fitting TRBD1. TRBV5-7 belongs to the ORF category, with a function that is uncertain. At the junction V is shortened by 4 bases and J by 3 bases; bases outside the gene matches: 7. Counted from cysteine to phenylalanine, this CDR3 has 15 amino acids. This entry keeps only the CDR3 DNA: 45 bases, framed from base 1.